This TCR beta chain was identified during a study of OX40 agonist ivuxolimab in advanced cancers. Sequenced by immunoSEQ multiplex PCR; TCRdb stores in-frame clones only, minus some. The sample has about 61,000 clones; 82% are singletons. This CDR3 comprises 17 residues. The germline gives CDR1 MDHEN, CDR2 SYDVKM. The ends lost 2 bases at V and 6 bases at J; junction bases unmatched: 16. The sample consisted of CD4+ or CD8+ T cells sorted from blood, taken in a trial of the OX40 agonist ivuxolimab. The sequence was obtained from an adult with an advanced solid tumor such as melanoma, head and neck, liver or kidney cancer. This chain joins TRBV28 and TRBJ2-7; 7 bases align to TRBD2. CDR3 protein: CASSLNFGASGGPEQYF. The CDR3 nucleotides are TGTGCCAGCAGTTTAAATTTCGGGGCTAGCGGCGGTCCCGAGCAGTACTTC.